Given below is one T cell receptor (beta chain) in context. Seattle's enrolled individuals joined amid active infection and were then monitored longitudinally. Original handling: Cell counts per sample came from amplifying reference gene primers. Assay used: immunoSEQ multiplex PCR; TCRdb lists only in-frame clones, some missing. V, J and clone size are taken as reported in that table, and D and trimming were inferred from the DNA itself. The sample has 190,000 or so clones, roughly 94% seen once. V lost 3 bases and J 3 bases, leaving 14 bases between the germline ends. Germline CDR1 WNHNN, CDR2 SYGVQD (reference sequence). The CDR3 covers 16 residues. This sample was taken from a study of blood T cell repertoires in COVID-19.

Sample: peripheral blood. The TCR sequence derives from a man younger than 40 with COVID-19, enrolled during active disease. The chain couples TRBV10-1 to TRBJ2-2; no definite D call. CDR3 in amino acids: CASSDDSGPYTGELFF. DNA of the CDR3: TGCGCCAGCAGTGACGATTCTGGCCCCTACACCGGGGAGCTGTTTTTT.